This T cell receptor (beta chain) was sequenced in a study of T-cell memory formation after mild COVID-19. Notes on the study in general: Cross-reactive memory seemingly joined, as some responding clones were found in pre-infection memory.

This clonotype turned up a few times. Its antigen remains unknown. TCRdb called the 5' RACE reads again in MiXCR, with one record for every CDR3 protein. Of about 270,000 distinct CDR3 sequences listed, roughly 17% are singletons. V gave up 5 bases and J gave up 4 bases, with 14 bases separating them. The germline CDR1 and CDR2 sequences are SGHTA and FQGNSA. This CDR3 contains 14 residues. The chain links TRBV7-2 to TRBJ1-2; D is possibly TRBD1 (6 bases). Sequencing used PBMCs or a T cell subset sorted from them (not recorded which). The receptor comes from a man between 18 and 29 years old who had mild COVID-19 (a few samples of this study predate the infection). Cell type and time point are not known. CDR3 DNA sequence: TGTGCCAGCAGCCCATATACGGACAGCTATGGCTACACCTTC. This gives the protein CASSPYTDSYGYTF.